These 32 T cell receptor beta chains originate from one sample sequenced in a study of identical twins. Each CDR3 protein gets one entry after TCRdb re-called the 5' RACE reads with MiXCR. The repertoire holds 700,000 to 950,000 distinct CDR3 sequences, with approximately 13% as singletons. The same sample was also used in a study of yellow fever vaccine responses in identical twins.

What was sequenced was PBMCs. These TCRs come from a woman under 30 in good health.

The chain couples TRBV20-1 to TRBJ2-7; tentative D call: TRBD2 (5 bases). This CDR3 contains 15 residues. Germline CDR1 DFQATT, CDR2 SNEGSKA (reference sequence). V was trimmed by 0 bases and J by 2 bases, leaving 14 bases between them. CDR3 in DNA: TGCAGTGCTAGAGAGGAGATAGCGTCCCCCTACGAGCAGTACTTC. Translated: CSAREEIASPYEQYF.

The V and J genes are TRBV20-1 and TRBJ2-3; tentative D call: TRBD2 (5 bases). CDR3 length: 15 residues. The germline V gene encodes CDR1 DFQATT and CDR2 SNEGSKA (reference sequence). Trimming took off 3 bases at V and 4 bases at J, with 17 bases between the two ends. CDR3 residues: CSARSPSSGPDTQYF. CDR3 sequence (DNA): TGCAGTGCTAGGAGTCCTAGCAGTGGTCCAGATACGCAGTATTTT.

This CDR3 is CASSLFGTGSYEQYV. The CDR3 region has the DNA TGTGCCAGCAGCTTGTTCGGGACAGGCTCCTACGAGCAGTACGTC. This chain uses TRBV5-6 with TRBJ2-7; 8 bases align to TRBD1. The V and J ends lost 1 base and 0 bases, in that order; junction bases with no gene match: 3. The germline CDR1 and CDR2 sequences are SGHDT and YYEEEE. This CDR3 contains 15 residues.

This clonotype was seen only a few times. J is TRBJ2-5 and V is TRBV11-3; D ambiguous. V lost 3 bases and J lost 2, with 16 bases in between. The CDR3 runs 16 residues. Germline V gives CDR1 SGHNT, CDR2 YENEEA. CDR3 nucleotide sequence: TGTGCCAGCAGCTTGGGTTTTACCCCTGGGCAAGAGACCCAGTACTTC. It is translated as CASSLGFTPGQETQYF.

This clonotype was seen more than once but under ten times. V and J are TRBV5-5 and TRBJ2-1; D gene unclear. The CDR3 length is 14 residues. The germline gives CDR1 SGHKS, CDR2 YYEKEE (reference sequence). V lost 5 bases to trimming and J lost 6 bases, with 15 bases between them. The DNA for the CDR3 is TGTGCCAGCAGAGAGGACCCGGTGGGCAATGAGCAGTTCTTC. Its translation: CASREDPVGNEQFF.

This clonotype was counted a few times. The V call is TRBV20-1, the J call TRBJ2-5, with TRBD2 identical over 9 bases. CDR3 length: 13 residues. Germline loops: CDR1 DFQATT, CDR2 SNEGSKA (reference sequence). The junction had 0 bases not matched to a gene; V was cut back by 3 bases and J by 1 base. The CDR3 DNA sequence: TGCAGTGCTAGTAGCGGGGGCCAAGAGACCCAGTACTTC. Translated, it gives CSASSGGQETQYF.

This clonotype was detected only a few times. The rearrangement uses TRBV27 and TRBJ2-1, with D unclear. V dropped 5 bases and J dropped 6 bases, with 11 bases sitting between them. The CDR3 length is 13 residues. The germline gives CDR1 MNHEY, CDR2 SMNVEV (reference sequence). The CDR3, as DNA: TGTGCCAGCAGTCACTGGAGTACCAATGAGCAGTTCTTC. This codes for CASSHWSTNEQFF.

V gene TRBV5-1 combines with J gene TRBJ2-3; no clear D. Germline-derived CDR1 and CDR2 are SGHRS and YFSETQ. The ends were cut back, 3 bases at V and 2 bases at J, with 7 bases in the middle. This CDR3 is 13 amino acids long. CDR3 loop: CASSSGYTDTQYF. CDR3 bases: TGCGCCAGCAGCTCCGGTTACACAGATACGCAGTATTTT.

The rearrangement links TRBV7-9 to TRBJ2-5; D not resolved. CDR3 length: 13 amino acids. Germline V gene data show CDR1 as SEHNR and CDR2 as FQNEAQ (reference sequence). V lost 3 bases, J lost 5 bases, and 10 bases lay in between. The CDR3 here is CASSFGPGETQYF. CDR3 bases: TGTGCCAGCAGCTTCGGGCCCGGCGAGACCCAGTACTTC.

Ten or more counts support this clonotype. The chain links TRBV12-3 or TRBV12-4 to TRBJ2-1; 14 nucleotides match TRBD2. V shed 5 bases, J shed 9 bases, and the junction held 3 bases outside the gene matches. CDR3 length: 14 residues. The CDR3 nucleotides are TGTGCCAGCAGTAGACTAGCGGGGGGGGGTGAGCAGTTCTTC. Protein product: CASSRLAGGGEQFF.

The J gene is TRBJ1-2, the V gene TRBV12-3 or TRBV12-4; D unresolved. The CDR3 extends over 13 amino acids. Trimming took off 7 bases at V and 5 bases at J, with 14 bases between the two ends. The CDR3 region is CASTPGPGYGYTF. The CDR3 DNA reads as TGTGCCAGCACCCCGGGCCCGGGGTATGGCTACACCTTC.

The table lists this clonotype with many counts. The rearrangement joins TRBV10-3 to TRBJ2-5; 13 positions agree with TRBD2. This CDR3 spans 14 amino acids. After removal of 4 bases from V and 4 bases from J, the junction contained 0 bases not matched to a gene. From germline, CDR1 is ENHRY and CDR2 SYGVKD. CDR3 in amino acids: CAISGTSGGETQYF. The CDR3 DNA reads TGTGCCATCAGTGGGACTAGCGGGGGAGAGACCCAGTACTTC.

This clonotype was detected a few times. This rearrangement joins TRBV5-8 to TRBJ2-7, with 9 bases lining up with TRBD1. This CDR3 is built from 15 residues. Germline CDR1 reads SGHTS; CDR2 reads YDEGEE. V lost 1 base, J lost 2 bases, and 4 bases stayed unmatched. In DNA, the CDR3 is TGTGCCAGCAGCTTGTCCGGACAGGGGACCTACGAGCAGTACGTC. Its translation is CASSLSGQGTYEQYV.

This clonotype has only a few counts. V gene TRBV20-1 combines with J gene TRBJ2-2, with TRBD2 identical over 10 bases. The CDR3 extends over 15 amino acids. The J segment lost 4 bases and the V segment lost 3 bases, leaving 5 bases of the junction unmatched. The germline gives CDR1 DFQATT, CDR2 SNEGSKA (reference sequence). The CDR3 here is CSARKLAGITGELFF. The CDR3 coding sequence is TGCAGTGCTAGGAAACTAGCGGGGATCACCGGGGAGCTGTTTTTT.

This clonotype was counted between two and nine times. The chain links TRBV9 to TRBJ2-1; 11 nucleotides agree with TRBD2. Germline values: CDR1 SGDLS, CDR2 YYNGEE. Losses at the gene ends were 2 bases for V and 2 bases for J; bases not matched to a gene: 6. The CDR3 covers 17 residues. The CDR3, as DNA: TGTGCCAGCAGCGTTTCCCGACTAGCGGGACCCTACAATGAGCAGTTCTTC. Translating gives CASSVSRLAGPYNEQFF.

This clonotype has at least ten counts. This chain uses TRBV7-2 with TRBJ2-2; 8 bases align to TRBD1. The germline V gene has CDR1 SGHTA and CDR2 FQGNSA. CDR3 length: 14 amino acids. With V trimmed by 6 bases and J by 4 bases, 4 bases remained unmatched. The CDR3, as DNA: TGTGCCAGCAGGCGGGACAGGAGCACCGGGGAGCTGTTTTTT. Protein: CASRRDRSTGELFF.

J is TRBJ1-2 and V is TRBV5-1; TRBD1 aligns across 7 bases. The CDR3 consists of 15 residues. V trimming: 2 bases; J trimming: 1 base; junction bases outside the gene matches: 5. CDR1 and CDR2 from the germline V gene are SGHRS and YFSETQ. The CDR3 nucleotides are TGCGCCAGCAGCTTCGAGGGGGCGGTTAACTATGGCTACACCTTC. The encoded protein is CASSFEGAVNYGYTF.

This clonotype was seen repeatedly, ten times or more. The CDR3 sequence is CASSVVPGDGWNEQFF. The CDR3 nucleotides are TGTGCCAGCAGCGTAGTGCCGGGGGACGGTTGGAATGAGCAGTTCTTC. The chain has TRBV9 and TRBJ2-1; maybe TRBD2 (6 bases). CDR1 SGDLS and CDR2 YYNGEE come from the germline V gene. The CDR3 covers 16 residues. The V end lost 0 bases, the J end lost 7 bases, and 17 bases lay between the germline ends.

The chain links TRBV9 to TRBJ2-1, with D maybe TRBD1 (7 bases). Trimming removed 4 bases at V and 4 bases at J, with 18 bases between. The germline gives CDR1 SGDLS, CDR2 YYNGEE. The CDR3 is made up of 16 amino acids. The CDR3 reads CASSRTGRGTYNEQFF. Written as DNA, the CDR3 is TGTGCCAGCAGCCGGACAGGACGGGGGACTTACAATGAGCAGTTCTTC. The full variable domain, its missing parts supplied by reference TRBV9 and TRBJ2-1, is DSGVTQTPKHLITATGQRVTLRCSPRSGDLSVYWYQQSLDQGLQFLIQYYNGEERAKGNILERFSAQQFPDLHSELNLSSLELGDSALYFCASSRTGRGTYNEQFFGPGTRLTVL.

This clonotype was seen a handful of times. This chain joins TRBV5-1 and TRBJ2-5; D is possibly TRBD1 or TRBD2 (5 bases each). Germline CDR1 and CDR2: SGHRS and YFSETQ. The CDR3 spans 15 residues. The V end lost 2 bases, the J end lost 2 bases, and 13 bases lay between the germline ends. In DNA, the CDR3 is TGCGCCAGCAGCTTCCGGGACCCCGCGCAAGAGACCCAGTACTTC. It is translated as CASSFRDPAQETQYF. Looking up the rest from reference TRBV5-1 and TRBJ2-5 gives the full variable domain: KAGVTQTPRYLIKTRGQQVTLSCSPISGHRSVSWYQQTPGQGLQFLFEYFSETQRNKGNFPGRFSGRQFSNSRSEMNVSTLELGDSALYLCASSFRDPAQETQYFGPGTRLLVL.

As concerns this clonotype: A clone one base away is much larger, so this may be a read error. The rearrangement joins TRBV7-7 to TRBJ2-2, with D possibly TRBD1 on 6 matching bases. The CDR3 covers 13 residues. Germline V gene sequence: CDR1 SSHAT, CDR2 FNYEAQ (reference sequence). The CDR3 DNA follows: TGTGCCGGCAGCCTCTCAGGGGCCGGGGAGCTGTTTTTT. Translation gives CAGSLSGAGELFF.

The J gene is TRBJ2-7, the V gene TRBV5-1; 9 nucleotides align to TRBD1. Germline assignment: CDR1 SGHRS and CDR2 YFSETQ. This CDR3 contains 19 residues. Germline trimming cut 4 bases from V and 2 bases from J; bases unmatched to any gene: 19. The CDR3 reads CASSPNYGTGNPATYEQYF. DNA of the CDR3: TGCGCCAGCAGCCCCAATTACGGGACAGGGAACCCCGCAACCTACGAGCAGTACTTC.

J is TRBJ2-1 and V is TRBV2; 9 bases are a match to TRBD2. CDR3 length: 15 amino acids. CDR1 is SNHLY and CDR2 is FYNNEI in the germline V gene. The junction had 8 bases not matched to a gene; V was cut back by 4 bases and J by 7 bases. CDR3 in DNA: TGTGCCAGCAGTGGAGCGGGGGGCTCTTGGAATGAGCAGTTCTTC. Encoded protein: CASSGAGGSWNEQFF.

The rearrangement joins TRBV29-1 to TRBJ2-1; D is unresolved. Trimming took off 0 bases at V and 0 bases at J, with 9 bases between the two ends. This CDR3 spans 15 amino acids. CDR1 and CDR2 from the germline V gene are SQVTM and ANQGSEA. The CDR3 protein is CSVEDPTGSYNEQFF. The CDR3 nucleotides read TGCAGCGTTGAAGATCCCACGGGCTCCTACAATGAGCAGTTCTTC.

This clonotype was counted a few times. The chain joins TRBV20-1 to TRBJ2-2; D is undetermined. Deletions cut 6 bases from V and 2 bases from J, with 13 bases between. This CDR3 is 14 amino acids long. From germline, CDR1 is DFQATT and CDR2 SNEGSKA (reference sequence). The CDR3 sequence is CSAVRWANTGELFF. The CDR3 coding sequence is TGCAGTGCCGTCCGCTGGGCCAACACCGGGGAGCTGTTTTTT.

This clonotype was seen a few times. J is TRBJ2-1 and V is TRBV7-3, with a tentative D call TRBD2 (6 bases). Trimming pared 1 base from V and 3 bases from J, leaving 13 bases between. The germline V gene has CDR1 SGHTA and CDR2 FQGTGA. The CDR3 runs to 16 residues. The CDR3: CASSLRGTANYNEQFF. The CDR3 DNA follows: TGTGCCAGCAGCTTAAGAGGGACTGCTAACTACAATGAGCAGTTCTTC.

This clonotype was detected ten times or more. The chain couples TRBV5-1 to TRBJ2-1; D is unresolved. The germline gives CDR1 SGHRS, CDR2 YFSETQ. The ends were cut back, 2 bases at V and 4 bases at J, with 16 bases in the middle. The CDR3 is made up of 16 amino acids. In DNA, the CDR3 is TGCGCCAGCAGCTTTTCTGTGGGGATGGGGTACAATGAGCAGTTCTTC. Protein product: CASSFSVGMGYNEQFF.

This clonotype appeared a few times. V is TRBV5-1 and J is TRBJ1-1; a possible D gene is TRBD1 (6 bases). The CDR3 loop spans 15 amino acids. V was clipped by 2 bases and J by 1 base, with 12 bases between them. The germline V gene has CDR1 SGHRS and CDR2 YFSETQ. Here the CDR3 DNA reads TGCGCCAGCAGCTTCCTGGACAGTGCGAACACTGAAGCTTTCTTT. It translates to CASSFLDSANTEAFF.

This clonotype was seen repeatedly, ten times or more. This chain uses TRBV2 with TRBJ2-2, with no clear D. Germline V CDR1 and CDR2: SNHLY, FYNNEI. There are 16 residues in the CDR3. Trimming took 2 bases from V and 4 from J, leaving 14 bases between them. The CDR3 spells CASSEKAIGFTGELFF. For the CDR3, the DNA is TGTGCCAGCAGTGAAAAGGCGATAGGGTTCACCGGGGAGCTGTTTTTT.

This clonotype has at least ten counts. V usage is TRBV12-3 or TRBV12-4 and J usage is TRBJ1-1; no firm D call. The CDR3 runs 15 residues. V was shortened by 7 bases and J by 0 bases, with 15 bases between the two germline ends. The CDR3 bases are TGTGCCAGCAATCTGGGTTGGGAGGTGAACACTGAAGCTTTCTTT. Its protein product is CASNLGWEVNTEAFF.

This sequence joins TRBV7-2 and TRBJ2-1, with TRBD2 identical over 7 bases. V lost 4 bases and J lost 0; bases outside the gene matches: 3. CDR1 is SGHTA and CDR2 is FQGNSA in the germline V gene. The CDR3 is 15 residues long. CDR3 in amino acids: CASSSLAASYNEQFF. CDR3 DNA sequence: TGTGCCAGCAGCTCTCTAGCGGCCTCCTACAATGAGCAGTTCTTC. Full variable domain (missing parts from reference TRBV7-2 and TRBJ2-1): GAGVSQSPSNKVTEKGKDVELRCDPISGHTALYWYRQSLGQGLEFLIYFQGNSAPDKSGLPSDRFSAERTGGSVSTLTIQRTQQEDSAVYLCASSSLAASYNEQFFGPGTRLTVL.

There are a few counts of this clonotype. V usage is TRBV6-1 and J usage is TRBJ2-7, with D perhaps TRBD1 (6 bases). Trimming left V 0 bases short and J 4 bases short, with 10 bases between. The CDR3 sequence is 14 residues long. Germline V lookup: CDR1 MNHNS, CDR2 SASEGT. CDR3 sequence (DNA): TGTGCCAGCAGTGAAGCGTGGGGGCTGTACGAGCAGTACGTC. This translates into CASSEAWGLYEQYV.